This is a list of T cell receptor beta chains from one sample in a study of T cell repertoires in cytomegalovirus infection. TCRdb re-called the reads with MiXCR, one entry per CDR3 protein. The sample shows hundreds of thousands of distinct CDR3 sequences, roughly 46% of them seen only once. Antigen specificity for these receptors is unknown. The material was cultured PBMCs, obtained from culture after CMV antigen stimulation. The receptor source for this set is a human donor in good health (CMV status not recorded). Some clones in this sample may be carry-over from other donors' samples. CDR3s include the opening cysteine and the closing phenylalanine or tryptophan. The D gene is left open where the match is weak. Expanded clones are given a class, and other clones once, few, many or no size at all.

v_gene,d_gene,j_gene,abundance,CDR3nt,CDR3aa
TRBV12-3/TRBV12-4,TRBD1,TRBJ1-4,few,TGTGCCAGCAACCCTTCCCCGGGACAGGGGAGTGAAAAACTGTTTTTT,CASNPSPGQGSEKLFF
TRBV20-1,.,TRBJ1-5,.,TGCAGTGCTAGAGATCCTGGCAGGGGTAATCAGCCCCAGCATTTT,CSARDPGRGNQPQHF
TRBV28,.,TRBJ1-2,.,TGTGCCAGCAGTTTATTGACAGGTCCTTATGGCTACACCTTC,CASSLLTGPYGYTF
TRBV7-2,TRBD1,TRBJ2-5,few,TGTGCCAGCAGCCGGGGACAGGGGGTGCCCCTCAGTCAAGAGACCCAGTACTTC,CASSRGQGVPLSQETQYF
TRBV6-1,.,TRBJ2-1,once,TGTGCCAGCAGTGAAGTCCTTCGTTATCGGGATGAGCAGTTCTTC,CASSEVLRYRDEQFF
TRBV20-1,.,TRBJ1-4,.,TGCAGTGCTAGTGGAGGGTTAGGTGAAAAACTGTTTTTT,CSASGGLGEKLFF
TRBV7-2,.,TRBJ1-2,many,TGTGCCAGCAGCTTCTCGGGGGGGGGTCATGGCTACACCTTC,CASSFSGGGHGYTF
TRBV18,TRBD2,TRBJ2-3,.,TGTGCCAGCTCACCGAATAGCGGGATCAGCACAGATACGCAGTATTTT,CASSPNSGISTDTQYF
TRBV10-3,.,TRBJ1-4,.,TGTGCCATCAGTGAGTCGAATACGGTTCGAAATGAAAAACTGTTTTTT,CAISESNTVRNEKLFF
TRBV11-1,TRBD1,TRBJ2-7,few,TGTGCCAGCAGCCAAACCGGGACAGGGAACGAGCAGTACTTC,CASSQTGTGNEQYF
TRBV7-2,.,TRBJ1-4,few,TGTGCCAGCAGCTTAGTTCGGGGGCTGAGTGAAAAACTGTTTTTT,CASSLVRGLSEKLFF
TRBV7-2,TRBD2,TRBJ2-1,.,TGTGCCAGCAGCTCGGGACTAGGGTTCAATGAGCAGTTCTTC,CASSSGLGFNEQFF
TRBV6-1,TRBD1,TRBJ1-1,.,TGTGCCAGCAACAGGGGGTACACTGAAGCTTTCTTT,CASNRGYTEAFF
TRBV7-2,.,TRBJ2-3,few,TGTGCCAGCAGCTCCCAGGGACTGGTGGGATCAGATACGCAGTATTTT,CASSSQGLVGSDTQYF
TRBV7-2,.,TRBJ2-3,many,TGTGCCAGCAGCTTCCTCGTGCAACTGAACACAGATACGCAGTATTTT,CASSFLVQLNTDTQYF
TRBV4-1,TRBD2,TRBJ2-3,.,TGCGCCAGCAGCCAGCGACTAGCCGGAGATACGCAGTATTTT,CASSQRLAGDTQYF
TRBV5-3,.,TRBJ1-1,.,TGTGCCAGAAGCTTGGGGACGGTGAACACTGAAGCTTTCTTT,CARSLGTVNTEAFF
TRBV11-2,TRBD1,TRBJ1-1,.,TGTGCCAGCAGCCGAGGACAGGGGGTAGATGAAGCTTTCTTT,CASSRGQGVDEAFF
TRBV6-5,.,TRBJ1-1,.,TGTGCCAGCATTGGCACTGAAGCTTTCTTT,CASIGTEAFF
TRBV4-1,.,TRBJ1-2,.,TGCGCCAGCAGCCCATCCCGTGGCGAAAACTATGGCTACACCTTC,CASSPSRGENYGYTF
TRBV28,.,TRBJ1-1,many,TGTGCCAGCAGTCTTCGGGCGCTGAACACTGAAGCTTTCTTT,CASSLRALNTEAFF
TRBV27,.,TRBJ2-6,.,TGTGCCAGCACCTTAGGACCTTACCTTTCTGGGGCCAACGTCCTGACTTTC,CASTLGPYLSGANVLTF
TRBV10-3,TRBD1,TRBJ2-5,.,TGTGCCATCAGTTCAGGGGGCCAAGAGACCCAGTACTTC,CAISSGGQETQYF
TRBV28,.,TRBJ1-2,.,TGTGCCAGCAGACTAGTGTCAGCTAACTATGGCTACACCTTC,CASRLVSANYGYTF
TRBV6-5,TRBD1,TRBJ2-7,.,TGTGCCAGCAGAAGACAGGGAGACTACTACTACGAGCAGTACTTC,CASRRQGDYYYEQYF
TRBV11-2,TRBD1,TRBJ1-4,.,TGTGCCAGCAGCCGGGACAGGGTTAGTGAAAAACTGTTTTTT,CASSRDRVSEKLFF
TRBV28,.,TRBJ1-1,.,TGTGCCAGCAGTTTTGGGGGTCGGGGCACTGAAGCTTTCTTT,CASSFGGRGTEAFF
TRBV19,TRBD2,TRBJ2-1,few,TGTGCCAGTAGGGCGCGGGAGAGACCCTACAATGAGCAGTTCTTC,CASRARERPYNEQFF
TRBV7-9,TRBD1,TRBJ1-2,many,TGTGCCAGCAGCTTCACGCCCGGGACAGGGTATGGCTACACCTTC,CASSFTPGTGYGYTF
TRBV11-1,.,TRBJ2-1,.,TGTGCCAGCAGCAAGGGACACCAATCCTACAATGAGCAGTTCTTC,CASSKGHQSYNEQFF